This record looks at one T cell receptor (beta chain) sequence and its context. Antigen unknown. V lost 6 bases, J lost 3 bases, and 17 bases stayed unmatched. Per germline, CDR1 SGHAT and CDR2 FQNNGV. There are 18 residues in the CDR3. This record belongs to a study of T cell responses to AZD1222 COVID-19 vaccine. Study-wide findings and caveats: Unmutated variant regions are reportedly the target of nearly half of TCRs that are spike-specific. CD4 TCRs associated with vaccination spanned spike, dominating at 160-218 and 743-854. Spike-specific TCR breadth and depth were elevated following two AZD1222 doses. Most donors were white British, females outnumbered males, and clonal diversity was possibly underestimated.

TCRdb's table, derived via immunoSEQ multiplex PCR, lists solely in-frame clones and lacks some. This table holds roughly 140,000 clones, about nine tenths found once. This TCR derives from an adult in good health. The V call is TRBV11-2, the J call TRBJ2-7; the match to TRBD2 covers 10 bases. This material consisted of peripheral blood, taken on day 0 of AZD1222 vaccination. The CDR3 region is CASSFPSGRAKKNYEQYF. The CDR3 DNA sequence: TGTGCCAGCAGTTTCCCCAGCGGGAGGGCCAAAAAAAACTACGAGCAGTACTTC.